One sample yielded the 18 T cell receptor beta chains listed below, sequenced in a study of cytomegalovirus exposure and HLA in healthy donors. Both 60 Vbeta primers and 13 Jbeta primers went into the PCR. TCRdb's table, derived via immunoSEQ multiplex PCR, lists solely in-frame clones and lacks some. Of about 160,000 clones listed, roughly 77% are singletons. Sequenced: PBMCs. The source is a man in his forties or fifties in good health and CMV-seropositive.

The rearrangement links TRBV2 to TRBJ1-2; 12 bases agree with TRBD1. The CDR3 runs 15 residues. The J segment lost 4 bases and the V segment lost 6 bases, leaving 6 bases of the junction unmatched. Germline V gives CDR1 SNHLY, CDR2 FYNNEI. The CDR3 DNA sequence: TGTGCCAGCAGCCCCGGGACAGGGGGCGTCTATGGCTACACCTTC. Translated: CASSPGTGGVYGYTF.

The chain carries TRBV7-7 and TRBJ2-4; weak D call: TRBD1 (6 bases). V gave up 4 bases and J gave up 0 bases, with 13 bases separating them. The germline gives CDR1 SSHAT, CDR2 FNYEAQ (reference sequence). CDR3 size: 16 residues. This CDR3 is CASSCEGVIAKNIQYF. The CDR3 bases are TGTGCCAGCAGCTGCGAGGGGGTCATAGCCAAAAACATTCAGTACTTC.

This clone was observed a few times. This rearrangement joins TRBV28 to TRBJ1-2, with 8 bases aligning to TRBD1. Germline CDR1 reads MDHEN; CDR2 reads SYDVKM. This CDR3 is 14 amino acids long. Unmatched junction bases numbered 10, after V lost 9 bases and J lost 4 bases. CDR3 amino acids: CASSSGQGVYGYTF. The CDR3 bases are TGTGCCAGTTCGTCCGGACAGGGTGTCTATGGCTACACCTTC.

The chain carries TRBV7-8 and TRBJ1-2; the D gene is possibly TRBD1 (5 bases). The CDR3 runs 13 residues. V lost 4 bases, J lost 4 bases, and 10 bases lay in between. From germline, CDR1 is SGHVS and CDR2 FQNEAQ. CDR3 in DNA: TGTGCCAGCAGCTCATCAGGGCCCTATGGCTACACCTTC. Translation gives CASSSSGPYGYTF.

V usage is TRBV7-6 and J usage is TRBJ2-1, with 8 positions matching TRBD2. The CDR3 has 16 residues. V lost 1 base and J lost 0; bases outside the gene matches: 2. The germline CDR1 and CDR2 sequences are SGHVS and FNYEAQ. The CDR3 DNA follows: TGTGCCAGCAGCTTAGGTGCGGGGGGCTCCTACAATGAGCAGTTCTTC. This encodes CASSLGAGGSYNEQFF.

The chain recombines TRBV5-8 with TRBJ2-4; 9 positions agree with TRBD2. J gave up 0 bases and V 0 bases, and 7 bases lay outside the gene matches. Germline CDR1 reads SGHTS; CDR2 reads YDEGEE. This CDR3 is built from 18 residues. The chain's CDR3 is CASSLGVLAGLAKNIQYF. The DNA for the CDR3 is TGTGCCAGCAGCTTGGGGGTTCTAGCGGGGCTAGCCAAAAACATTCAGTACTTC.

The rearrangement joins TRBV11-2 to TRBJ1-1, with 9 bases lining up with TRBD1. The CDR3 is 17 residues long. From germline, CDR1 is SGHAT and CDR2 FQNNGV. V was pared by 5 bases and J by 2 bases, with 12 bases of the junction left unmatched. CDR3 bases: TGTGCCAGCAGCAGAGGACAGGGGATGAGGTCAAACACTGAAGCTTTCTTT. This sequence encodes CASSRGQGMRSNTEAFF.

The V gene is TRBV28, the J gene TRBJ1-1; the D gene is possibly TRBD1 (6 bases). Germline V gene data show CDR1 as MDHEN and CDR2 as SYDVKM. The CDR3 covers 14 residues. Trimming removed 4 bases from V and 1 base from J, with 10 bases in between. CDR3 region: CASSSTGRNTEAFF. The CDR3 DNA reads TGTGCCAGCAGTTCGACAGGTAGGAACACTGAAGCTTTCTTT.

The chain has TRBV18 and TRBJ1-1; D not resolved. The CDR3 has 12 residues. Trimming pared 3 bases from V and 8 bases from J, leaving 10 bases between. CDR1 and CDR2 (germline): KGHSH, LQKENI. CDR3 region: CASSPFDGEAFF. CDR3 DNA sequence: TGTGCCAGCTCACCCTTCGACGGGGAAGCTTTCTTT. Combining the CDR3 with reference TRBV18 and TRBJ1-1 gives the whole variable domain NAGVMQNPRHLVRRRGQEARLRCSPMKGHSHVYWYRQLPEEGLKFMVYLQKENIIDESGMPKERFSAEFPKEGPSILRIQQVVRGDSAAYFCASSPFDGEAFFGQGTRLTVV.

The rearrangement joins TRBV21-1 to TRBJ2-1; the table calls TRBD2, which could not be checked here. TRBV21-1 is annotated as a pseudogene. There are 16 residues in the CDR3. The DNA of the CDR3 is TGTGCCAGCAGCAAACACCCGGGGGGGCGGGTCAATGAGCAGTTCTTC. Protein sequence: CASSKHPGGRVNEQFF.

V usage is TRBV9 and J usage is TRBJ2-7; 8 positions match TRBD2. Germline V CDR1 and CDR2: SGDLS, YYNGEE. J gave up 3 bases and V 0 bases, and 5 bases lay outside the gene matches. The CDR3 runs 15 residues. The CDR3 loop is CASSVVPGGHYEQYF. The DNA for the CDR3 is TGTGCCAGCAGCGTAGTACCGGGGGGGCACTACGAGCAGTACTTC.

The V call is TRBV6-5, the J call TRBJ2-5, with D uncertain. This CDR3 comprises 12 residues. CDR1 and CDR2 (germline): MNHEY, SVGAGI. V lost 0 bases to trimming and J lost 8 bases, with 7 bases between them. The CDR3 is CASSYSTTTQYF. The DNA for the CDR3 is TGTGCCAGCAGTTACTCCACGACTACCCAGTACTTC.

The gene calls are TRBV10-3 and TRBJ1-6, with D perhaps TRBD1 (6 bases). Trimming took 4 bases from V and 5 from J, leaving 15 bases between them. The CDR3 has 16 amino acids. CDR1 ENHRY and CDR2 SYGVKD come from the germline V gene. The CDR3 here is CAISGRQVGDNSPLHF. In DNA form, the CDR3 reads TGTGCCATCAGTGGAAGACAGGTTGGCGATAATTCACCCCTCCACTTT.

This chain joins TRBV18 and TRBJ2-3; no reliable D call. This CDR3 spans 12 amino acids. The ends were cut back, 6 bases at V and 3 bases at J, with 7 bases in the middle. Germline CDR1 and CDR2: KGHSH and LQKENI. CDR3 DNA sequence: TGTGCCAGCTCCCCTCGTACAGATACGCAGTATTTT. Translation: CASSPRTDTQYF.

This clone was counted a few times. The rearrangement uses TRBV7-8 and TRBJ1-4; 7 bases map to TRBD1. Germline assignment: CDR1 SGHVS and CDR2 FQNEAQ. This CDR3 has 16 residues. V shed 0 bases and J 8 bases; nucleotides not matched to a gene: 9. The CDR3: CASSLAPTGIREKLFF. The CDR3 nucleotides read TGTGCCAGCAGCTTAGCGCCGACAGGGATTCGAGAAAAACTGTTTTTT. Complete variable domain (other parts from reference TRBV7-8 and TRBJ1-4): GAGVSQSPRYKVAKRGQDVALRCDPISGHVSLFWYQQALGQGPEFLTYFQNEAQLDKSGLPSDRFFAERPEGSVSTLKIQRTQQEDSAVYLCASSLAPTGIREKLFFGSGTQLSVL.

The chain's CDR3 is CASSTLWRAGYTF. For the CDR3, the DNA is TGTGCCAGTAGTACTTTATGGAGGGCTGGCTACACCTTC. The V call is TRBV19, the J call TRBJ1-2; D is undetermined. The CDR3 covers 13 residues. Germline CDR1 reads LNHDA; CDR2 reads SQIVND (reference sequence). Trimming cost V 4 bases and J 7 bases, with 13 bases left between them. Looking up the rest from reference TRBV19 and TRBJ1-2 gives the full variable domain: DGGITQSPKYLFRKEGQNVTLSCEQNLNHDAMYWYRQDPGQGLRLIYYSQIVNDFQKGDIAEGYSVSREKKESFPLTVTSAQKNPTAFYLCASSTLWRAGYTFGSGTRLTVV.

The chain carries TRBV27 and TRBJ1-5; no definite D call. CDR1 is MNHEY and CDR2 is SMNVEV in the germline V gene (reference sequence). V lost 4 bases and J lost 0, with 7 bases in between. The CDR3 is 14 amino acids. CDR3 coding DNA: TGTGCCAGCAGTTCACTGTCTAGCAATCAGCCCCAGCATTTT. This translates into CASSSLSSNQPQHF.

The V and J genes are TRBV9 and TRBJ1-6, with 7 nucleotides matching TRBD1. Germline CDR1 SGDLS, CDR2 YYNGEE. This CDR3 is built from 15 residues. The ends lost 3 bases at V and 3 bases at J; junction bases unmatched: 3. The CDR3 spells CASSADRVYNSPLHF. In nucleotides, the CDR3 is TGTGCCAGCAGCGCCGACAGGGTCTATAATTCACCCCTCCACTTT.